A selection of T cell receptor beta chains follows, all from one sample in a study of OX40 agonist ivuxolimab in advanced cancers. Data came from immunoSEQ multiplex PCR; TCRdb stores just in-frame clones and leaves some out. The data contain some 64,000 clones, roughly nine tenths of them singletons. Source: CD4+ or CD8+ T cells sorted from blood, taken in a trial of the OX40 agonist ivuxolimab. The receptors here all came from an adult with an advanced solid tumor such as melanoma, head and neck, liver or kidney cancer. Both conserved end residues are part of each CDR3. The order of the fields is D gene, J gene, clone size, V gene, CDR3 length, CDR3 DNA, CDR3 protein. The D gene is left open where the match is weak. Clone size is given for some rows only: seen once, a few or many times, or a class if the clone is expanded.

TRBD1 TRBJ2-3 - TRBV2 14 TGTGCCAGCAGTAGGGGACAGGCCACAGATACGCAGTATTTT CASSRGQATDTQYF
TRBD1 TRBJ1-4 once TRBV6-5 14 TGTGCCAGCAGTCCCGGGACAGGGCTTGAAAAACTGTTTTTT CASSPGTGLEKLFF
- TRBJ1-2 - TRBV11-2 15 TGTGCCAGCAGCTCCTTGGCGGGGAGTGACTATGGCTACACCTTC CASSSLAGSDYGYTF
TRBD1 TRBJ1-1 - TRBV6-1 14 TGTGCCACTAGGACAGGGGGTACGAACACTGAAGCTTTCTTT CATRTGGTNTEAFF
- TRBJ1-5 - TRBV2 14 TGTGCCAGCAGTGTCGAGTTTAGCAATCAGCCCCAGCATTTT CASSVEFSNQPQHF
- TRBJ2-7 - TRBV7-9 13 TGTGCCAGCAGCTCCACAGGAACCTACGAGCAGTACTTC CASSSTGTYEQYF
- TRBJ1-1 - TRBV30 13 TGTGCCTGGAGTGCCCCGATGGGGACTGAAGCTTTCTTT CAWSAPMGTEAFF
TRBD1 TRBJ2-3 few TRBV5-1 12 TGCGCCAGCGGACAGGGGGTGGATACGCAGTATTTT CASGQGVDTQYF
- TRBJ2-2 - TRBV7-8 15 TGTGCCAGCAGCTACCTCAACCTCAACACCGGGGAGCTGTTTTTT CASSYLNLNTGELFF
- TRBJ1-5 - TRBV5-5 15 TGTGCCAGCAGCTTGGCCGGACAACATGGTCAGCCCCAGCATTTT CASSLAGQHGQPQHF
TRBD1 TRBJ1-1 - TRBV10-3 16 TGTGCCATCAGTGAACCGGGACAGGGAAGGGGCACTGAAGCTTTCTTT CAISEPGQGRGTEAFF
- TRBJ2-7 - TRBV5-1 11 TGCGCCAGCAGTGGACAGAACGAGCAGTACTTC CASSGQNEQYF
- TRBJ1-2 - TRBV7-9 14 TGTGCCAGCAGCTTTACGGGAGATAACTATGGCTACACCTTC CASSFTGDNYGYTF
TRBD1 TRBJ2-1 - TRBV18 14 TGTGCCAGCTTCCGGTGGACAGGGGATGATGAGCAGTTCTTC CASFRWTGDDEQFF
- TRBJ2-7 - TRBV5-1 17 TGCGCCAGCAGCGGGGGGTCTAGACAGGGTCTCTCCTACGAGCAGTACTTC CASSGGSRQGLSYEQYF
TRBD1 TRBJ2-3 - TRBV5-6 15 TGTGCCAGCAGCTACGGGACAGGGTGGGCAGATACGCAGTATTTT CASSYGTGWADTQYF
TRBD1 TRBJ1-4 - TRBV15 15 TGTGCCACCAGCAGAGACCCCAGGGGGTTTGAAAAACTGTTTTTT CATSRDPRGFEKLFF
- TRBJ2-5 once TRBV4-2 15 TGTGCCAGCAGCCAAGAATCGGTGGCACGAGAGACCCAGTACTTC CASSQESVARETQYF
- TRBJ1-4 once TRBV5-6 18 TGTGCCAGCAGCCGGAGGTTCCGGACGAGTGCAACTAATGAAAAACTGTTTTTT CASSRRFRTSATNEKLFF
- TRBJ2-5 - TRBV4-1 15 TGCGCCAGCAGCCCGGGAGATGGGGCCACGGAGACCCAGTACTTC CASSPGDGATETQYF
- TRBJ2-2 - TRBV27 16 TGTGCCAGCAGTTTATCGGGACGGCTAAACACCGGGGAGCTGTTTTTT CASSLSGRLNTGELFF
- TRBJ1-4 once TRBV6-5 15 TGTGCCAGCAGTGCGGATGCTCTTATTAGTGAAAAACTGTTTTTT CASSADALISEKLFF
TRBD2 TRBJ2-1 - TRBV18 17 TGTGCCAGCTCACCCTTCGCTAGCGGGGGGGTCTACAATGAGCAGTTCTTC CASSPFASGGVYNEQFF
TRBD1 TRBJ2-2 - TRBV2 13 TGTGCCAGCAGAAGGACAGGGTCCGGGGAGCTGTTTTTT CASRRTGSGELFF
TRBD1 TRBJ2-7 - TRBV14 14 TGTGCCAGCAGCGAATCGACAGGGCTGGACGAGCAGTACTTC CASSESTGLDEQYF
- TRBJ2-4 few TRBV5-6 15 TGTGCCAGCAGCTTGGGGCAGCTAGCCAAAAACATTCAGTACTTC CASSLGQLAKNIQYF
TRBD1 TRBJ2-1 - TRBV28 14 TGTGCCAGCAGTTTTCTGGGACAGGTGGGTGAGCAGTTCTTC CASSFLGQVGEQFF
TRBD1 TRBJ1-3 - TRBV18 16 TGTGCCAGCTCACAAAGGACAGGGGCAACTGGAAACACCATATATTTT CASSQRTGATGNTIYF
- TRBJ2-3 - TRBV6-6 15 TGTGCCAGCAGTTACACGGGCTTCGGCACAGATACGCAGTATTTT CASSYTGFGTDTQYF
TRBD1 TRBJ1-2 once TRBV5-1 15 TGCGCCAGCAGCTTTTCCGGGACAGGGCGCTATGGCTACACCTTC CASSFSGTGRYGYTF
- TRBJ1-6 - TRBV2 13 TGTGCCAGCAGTGAACCAGGGAATTCACCCCTCCACTTT CASSEPGNSPLHF
TRBD1 TRBJ2-3 - TRBV5-4 14 TGTGCCAGCAGCTATAAGGGGGCGATAGATACGCAGTATTTT CASSYKGAIDTQYF
TRBD1 TRBJ2-7 - TRBV25-1 15 TGTGCCAGCAGTAGGGCCGGGACAGGGCTCCACGAGCAGTACTTC CASSRAGTGLHEQYF
- TRBJ1-2 - TRBV9 13 TGTGCCAGCGCCCCGCAGGGCAACTATGGCTACACCTTC CASAPQGNYGYTF
- TRBJ1-5 once TRBV19 15 TGTGCCAGTAAGCCAGGGGCAATTAGCAATCAGCCCCAGCATTTT CASKPGAISNQPQHF
- TRBJ2-7 - TRBV2 15 TGTGCCAGCAGTGAAGTGGGGGCACGCGGTTACGAGCAGTACTTC CASSEVGARGYEQYF
- TRBJ2-7 - TRBV5-1 15 TGCGCCAGCAGCACCGAGAGTACTGCCTCCTACGAGCAGTACTTC CASSTESTASYEQYF
TRBD1 TRBJ2-7 - TRBV2 14 TGTGCCAGCAGTGAAAACAGGGGCTCCTACGAGCAGTACTTC CASSENRGSYEQYF
- TRBJ1-1 - TRBV5-1 16 TGCGCCAGCAGCTTCGGCAGGGGAGACCTCGTCACTGAAGCTTTCTTT CASSFGRGDLVTEAFF
- TRBJ1-2 - TRBV21-1 13 TGTGCCAGCTGTGGGGCCACTAACTATGGCTACACCTTC CASCGATNYGYTF
- TRBJ1-2 - TRBV28 14 TGTGCCAGCAGTTTAATAACCCGGGGGAATGGCTACACCTTC CASSLITRGNGYTF
TRBD2 TRBJ2-7 - TRBV5-1 15 TGCGCCAGCACCTCGGCGGGGGTCTCGACCTACGAGCAGTACTTC CASTSAGVSTYEQYF
- TRBJ2-1 - TRBV18 14 TGTGCCAGCTCCTCAGGGGCGGCGAACAATGAGCAGTTCTTC CASSSGAANNEQFF
TRBD2 TRBJ2-1 - TRBV7-6 15 TGTGCCAGCAGATCTAGCGGGGGACTGCGGGGTGAGCAGTTCTTC CASRSSGGLRGEQFF
TRBD1 TRBJ1-2 - TRBV19 14 TGTGCCAGTAACCCGGGACAGGCCAACTATGGCTACACCTTC CASNPGQANYGYTF
- TRBJ2-5 - TRBV9 14 TGTGCCAGCAGCGTAGGGGGTTCCCAAGAGACCCAGTACTTC CASSVGGSQETQYF